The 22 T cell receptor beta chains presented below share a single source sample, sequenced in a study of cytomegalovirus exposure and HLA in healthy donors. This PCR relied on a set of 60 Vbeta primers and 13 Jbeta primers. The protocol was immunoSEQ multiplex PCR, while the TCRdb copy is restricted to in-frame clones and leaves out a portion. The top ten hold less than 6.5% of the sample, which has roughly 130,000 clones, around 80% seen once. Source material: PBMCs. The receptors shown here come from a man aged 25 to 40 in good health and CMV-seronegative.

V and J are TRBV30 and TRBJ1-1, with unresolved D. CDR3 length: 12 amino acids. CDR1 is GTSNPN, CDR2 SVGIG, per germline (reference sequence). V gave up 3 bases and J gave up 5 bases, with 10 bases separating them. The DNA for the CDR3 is TGTGCCTGGAGGGTCGGGTGGACTGAAGCTTTCTTT. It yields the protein CAWRVGWTEAFF.

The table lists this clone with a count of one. The CDR3: CASSLGTSAPYF. CDR3 bases: TGCGCCAGCAGCCTAGGGACTAGCGCCCCGTATTTT. This chain uses TRBV5-1 with TRBJ2-3; 10 bases are shared with TRBD2. V lost 4 bases and J lost 14; bases outside the gene matches: 7. The CDR3 totals 12 residues. Per the germline V gene, CDR1 is SGHRS and CDR2 is YFSETQ.

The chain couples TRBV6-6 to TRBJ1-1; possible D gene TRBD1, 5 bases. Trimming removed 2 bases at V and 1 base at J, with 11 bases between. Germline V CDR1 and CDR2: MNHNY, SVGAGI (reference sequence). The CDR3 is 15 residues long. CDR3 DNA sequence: TGTGCCAGCAGTTACATCGAGACAGAGAACACTGAAGCTTTCTTT. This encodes CASSYIETENTEAFF.

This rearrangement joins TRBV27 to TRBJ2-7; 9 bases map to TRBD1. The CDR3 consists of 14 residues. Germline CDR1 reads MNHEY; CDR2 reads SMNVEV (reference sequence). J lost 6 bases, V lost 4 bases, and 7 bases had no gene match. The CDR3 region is CASSSGQGLGEQYF. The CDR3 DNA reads TGTGCCAGCAGTTCGGGACAGGGTCTTGGCGAGCAGTACTTC.

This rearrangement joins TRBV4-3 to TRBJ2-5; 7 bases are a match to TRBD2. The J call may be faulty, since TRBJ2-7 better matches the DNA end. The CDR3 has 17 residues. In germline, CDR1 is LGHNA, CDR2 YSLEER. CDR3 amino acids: CASSQAIGGGGPYEQYF. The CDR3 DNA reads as TGCGCCAGCAGCCAAGCGATTGGGGGGGGAGGGCCTTACGAGCAGTACTTC.

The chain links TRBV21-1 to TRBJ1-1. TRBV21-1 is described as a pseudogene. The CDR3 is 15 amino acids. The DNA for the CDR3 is TGTGCCAGCAGCAAAGTTCCCGGGGGGTCCACTGAAGCTTTCTTT. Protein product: CASSKVPGGSTEAFF.

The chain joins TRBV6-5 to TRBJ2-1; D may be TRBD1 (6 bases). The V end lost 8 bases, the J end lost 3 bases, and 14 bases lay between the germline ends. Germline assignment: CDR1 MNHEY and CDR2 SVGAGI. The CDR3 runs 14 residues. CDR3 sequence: CASHQQGFYNEQFF. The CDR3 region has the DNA TGTGCCAGCCACCAGCAGGGGTTCTACAATGAGCAGTTCTTC.

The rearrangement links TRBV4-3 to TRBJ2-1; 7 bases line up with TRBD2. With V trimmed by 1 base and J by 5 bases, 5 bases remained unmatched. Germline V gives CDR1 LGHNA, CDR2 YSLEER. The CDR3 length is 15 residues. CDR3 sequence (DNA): TGCGCCAGCAGCCAAGGGCTAGCGGAGAACAATGAGCAGTTCTTC. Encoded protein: CASSQGLAENNEQFF.

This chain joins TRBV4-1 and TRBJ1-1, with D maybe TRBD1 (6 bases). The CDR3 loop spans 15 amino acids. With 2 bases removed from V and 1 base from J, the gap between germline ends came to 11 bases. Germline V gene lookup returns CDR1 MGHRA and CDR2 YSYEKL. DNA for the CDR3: TGCGCCAGCAGCCAAACTAGGGACACGAACACTGAAGCTTTCTTT. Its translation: CASSQTRDTNTEAFF.

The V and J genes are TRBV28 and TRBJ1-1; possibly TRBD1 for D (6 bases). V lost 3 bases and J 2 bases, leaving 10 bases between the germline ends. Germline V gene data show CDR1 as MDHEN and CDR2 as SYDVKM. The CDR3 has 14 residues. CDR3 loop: CASSLPGHNTEAFF. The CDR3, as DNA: TGTGCCAGCAGTTTGCCGGGACATAACACTGAAGCTTTCTTT.

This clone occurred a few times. CDR3 in DNA: TGCAGCGTAAAGCCGTTCGGGGAGCAGTTCTTC. Its translation: CSVKPFGEQFF. The V call is TRBV29-1, the J call TRBJ2-1, with D unclear. The germline V and J ends were trimmed by 6 bases and 10 bases, with 13 bases remaining between them. Germline V gene data show CDR1 as SQVTM and CDR2 as ANQGSEA. This CDR3 is built from 11 residues.

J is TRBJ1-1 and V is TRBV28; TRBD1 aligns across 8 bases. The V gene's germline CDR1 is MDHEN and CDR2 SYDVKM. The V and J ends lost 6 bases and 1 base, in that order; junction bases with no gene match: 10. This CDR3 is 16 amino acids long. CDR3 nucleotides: TGTGCCAGCAGACACCGAAACAGGGGGTGGAACACTGAAGCTTTCTTT. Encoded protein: CASRHRNRGWNTEAFF.

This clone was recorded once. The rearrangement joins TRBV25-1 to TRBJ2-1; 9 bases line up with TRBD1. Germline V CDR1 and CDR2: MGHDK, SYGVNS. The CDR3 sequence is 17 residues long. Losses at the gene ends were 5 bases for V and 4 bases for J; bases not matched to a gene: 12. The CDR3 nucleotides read TGTGCCAGCAGTACTCATACCGGGACAGGGAGATACAATGAGCAGTTCTTC. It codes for CASSTHTGTGRYNEQFF.

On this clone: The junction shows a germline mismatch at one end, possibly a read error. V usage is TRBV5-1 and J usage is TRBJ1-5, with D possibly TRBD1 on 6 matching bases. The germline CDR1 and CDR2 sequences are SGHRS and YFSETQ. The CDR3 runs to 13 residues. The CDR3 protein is CASSLAPGQPQRF. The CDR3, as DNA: TGCGCCAGCAGCTTGGCCCCCGGACAGCCCCAGCGTTTT.

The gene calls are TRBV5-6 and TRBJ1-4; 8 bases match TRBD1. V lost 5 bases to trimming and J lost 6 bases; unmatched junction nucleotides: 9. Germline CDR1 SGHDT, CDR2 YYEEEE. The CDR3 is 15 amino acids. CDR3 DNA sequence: TGTGCCAGCAGGCGAGGGACAGGTCCCTATGAAAAACTGTTTTTT. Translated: CASRRGTGPYEKLFF.

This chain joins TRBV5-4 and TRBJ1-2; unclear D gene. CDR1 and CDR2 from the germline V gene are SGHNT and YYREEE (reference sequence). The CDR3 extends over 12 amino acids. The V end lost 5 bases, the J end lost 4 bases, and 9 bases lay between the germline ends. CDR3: CASRMSGYGYTF. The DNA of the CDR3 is TGTGCCAGCAGAATGAGCGGCTATGGCTACACCTTC.

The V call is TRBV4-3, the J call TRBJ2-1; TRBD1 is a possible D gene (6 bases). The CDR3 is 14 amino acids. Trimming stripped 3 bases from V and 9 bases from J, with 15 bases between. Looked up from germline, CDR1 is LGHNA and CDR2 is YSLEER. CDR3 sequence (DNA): TGCGCCAGCAGCCACGAGCAAGGACAGATTGAGCAGTTCTTC. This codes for CASSHEQGQIEQFF.

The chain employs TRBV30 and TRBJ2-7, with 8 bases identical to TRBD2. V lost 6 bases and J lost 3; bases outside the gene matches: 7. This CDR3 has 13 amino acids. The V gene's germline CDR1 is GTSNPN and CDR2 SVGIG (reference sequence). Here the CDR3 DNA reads TGTGCCTGCAAAGCGGGAGACCACTACGAGCAGTACTTC. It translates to CACKAGDHYEQYF.

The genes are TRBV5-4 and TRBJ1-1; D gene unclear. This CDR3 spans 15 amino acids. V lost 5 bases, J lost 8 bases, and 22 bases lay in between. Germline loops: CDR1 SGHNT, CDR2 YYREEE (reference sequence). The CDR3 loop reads CASRSHRETEGEAFF. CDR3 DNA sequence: TGTGCCAGCAGGTCACACCGGGAGACCGAAGGGGAAGCTTTCTTT.

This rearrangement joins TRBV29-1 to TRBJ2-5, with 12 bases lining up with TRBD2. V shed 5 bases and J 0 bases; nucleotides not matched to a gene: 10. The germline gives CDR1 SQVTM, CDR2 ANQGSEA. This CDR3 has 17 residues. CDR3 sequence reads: CSVKSTSGGYYQETQYF. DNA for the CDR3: TGCAGCGTTAAATCGACTAGCGGGGGATACTACCAAGAGACCCAGTACTTC.

The CDR3 DNA reads TGTGCCAGCAGCTTGGGGGCCCAGGCGGAGGTTTATGGCTACACCTTC. Amino acid sequence: CASSLGAQAEVYGYTF. The chain carries TRBV5-6 and TRBJ1-2, with D unresolved. This CDR3 is built from 16 residues. With 0 bases removed from V and 5 bases from J, the gap between germline ends came to 17 bases. The germline CDR1 and CDR2 sequences are SGHDT and YYEEEE.

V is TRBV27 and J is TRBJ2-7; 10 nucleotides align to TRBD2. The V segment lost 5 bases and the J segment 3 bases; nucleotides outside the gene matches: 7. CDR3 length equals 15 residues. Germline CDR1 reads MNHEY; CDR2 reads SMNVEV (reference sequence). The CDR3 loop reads CASSVLAGESYEQYF. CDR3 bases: TGTGCCAGCAGTGTTCTAGCGGGAGAAAGCTACGAGCAGTACTTC.